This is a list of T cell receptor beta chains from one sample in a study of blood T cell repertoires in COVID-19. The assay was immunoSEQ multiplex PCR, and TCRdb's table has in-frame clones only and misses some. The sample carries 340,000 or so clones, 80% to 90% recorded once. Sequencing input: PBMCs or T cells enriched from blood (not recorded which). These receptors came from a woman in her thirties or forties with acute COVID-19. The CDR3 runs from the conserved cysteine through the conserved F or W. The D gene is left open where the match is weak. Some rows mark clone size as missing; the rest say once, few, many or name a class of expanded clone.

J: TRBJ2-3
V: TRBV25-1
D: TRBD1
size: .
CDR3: CASKQQGAGTDTQYF
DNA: TGTGCCAGCAAACAACAGGGGGCAGGCACAGATACGCAGTATTTT

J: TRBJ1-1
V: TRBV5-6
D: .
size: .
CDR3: CASSLVGRGGSTEAFF
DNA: TGTGCCAGCAGCTTGGTGGGGAGGGGAGGGTCCACTGAAGCTTTCTTT

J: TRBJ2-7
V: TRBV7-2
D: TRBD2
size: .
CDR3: CASSRAAGDYEQYF
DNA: TGTGCCAGCAGCCGTGCCGCGGGAGACTACGAGCAGTACTTC

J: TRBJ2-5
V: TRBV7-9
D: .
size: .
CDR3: CASTKLGGLETQYF
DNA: TGTGCCAGCACCAAACTCGGGGGGCTGGAGACCCAGTACTTC

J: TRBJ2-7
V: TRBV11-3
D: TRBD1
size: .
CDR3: CASSFRGQGMSEQYF
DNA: TGTGCCAGCAGCTTTCGGGGACAGGGGATGAGCGAGCAGTACTTC

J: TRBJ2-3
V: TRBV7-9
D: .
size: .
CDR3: CASSLGLGGSTDTQYF
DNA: TGTGCCAGCAGCTTGGGATTGGGCGGGAGCACAGATACGCAGTATTTT

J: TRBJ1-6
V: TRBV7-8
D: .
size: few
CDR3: CASTPGQSRNSPLHF
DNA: TGTGCCAGCACTCCAGGACAGAGCCGTAATTCACCCCTCCACTTT

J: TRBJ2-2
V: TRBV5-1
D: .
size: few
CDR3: CASSWGSLFGTGELFF
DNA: TGCGCCAGCAGCTGGGGCTCCCTCTTTGGCACCGGGGAGCTGTTTTTT

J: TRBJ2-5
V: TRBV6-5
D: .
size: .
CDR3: CASKRDSQTQYF
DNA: TGTGCCAGCAAGAGGGACTCTCAGACCCAGTACTTC

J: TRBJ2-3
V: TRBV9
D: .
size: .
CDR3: CASSVGRQERTDTQYF
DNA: TGTGCCAGCAGCGTAGGTCGACAGGAGAGGACAGATACGCAGTATTTT

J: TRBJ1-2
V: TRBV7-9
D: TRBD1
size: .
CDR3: CASSLETGGRRYGYTF
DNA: TGTGCCAGCAGCTTAGAGACAGGGGGCCGGCGCTATGGCTACACCTTC

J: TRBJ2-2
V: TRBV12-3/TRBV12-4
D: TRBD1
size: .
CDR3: CASSRQGVGELFF
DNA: TGTGCCAGCAGCCGCCAGGGGGTAGGGGAGCTGTTTTTT

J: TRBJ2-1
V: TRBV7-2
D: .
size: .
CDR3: CASSLAWGTGGNEQFF
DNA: TGTGCCAGCAGCTTAGCGTGGGGTACAGGAGGGAATGAGCAGTTCTTC

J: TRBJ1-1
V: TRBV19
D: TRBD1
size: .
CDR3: CASNLGRGAFTEAFF
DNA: TGTGCCAGTAATCTTGGCAGGGGGGCTTTCACTGAAGCTTTCTTT

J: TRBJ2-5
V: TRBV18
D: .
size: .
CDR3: CASSPQTGNQETQYF
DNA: TGTGCCAGCTCACCACAGACGGGGAACCAAGAGACCCAGTACTTC

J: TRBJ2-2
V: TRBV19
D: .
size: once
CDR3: CASLDGGTANTGELFF
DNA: TGTGCCAGTCTTGATGGCGGGACAGCGAACACCGGGGAGCTGTTTTTT

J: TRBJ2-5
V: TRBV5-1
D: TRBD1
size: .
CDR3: CASSLGDRDQETQYF
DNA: TGCGCCAGCAGCTTGGGGGACAGAGACCAAGAGACCCAGTACTTC

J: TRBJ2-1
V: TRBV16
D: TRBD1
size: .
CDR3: CASSLSRDRVFSTYNEQFF
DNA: TGTGCCAGCAGCCTCTCTAGGGACAGGGTTTTTTCGACCTACAATGAGCAGTTCTTC

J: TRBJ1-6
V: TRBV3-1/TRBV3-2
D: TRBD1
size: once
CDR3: CASSQRDSNSPLHF
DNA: TGTGCCAGCAGCCAACGGGACAGTAATTCACCCCTCCACTTT

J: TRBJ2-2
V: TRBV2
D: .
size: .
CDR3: CASSEAGSRELFF
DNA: TGTGCCAGCAGTGAGGCGGGCTCCAGGGAGCTGTTTTTT

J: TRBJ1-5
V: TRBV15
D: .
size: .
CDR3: CATYNQGSTSPQHF
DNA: TGTGCCACCTACAATCAAGGGAGCACATCGCCCCAGCATTTT

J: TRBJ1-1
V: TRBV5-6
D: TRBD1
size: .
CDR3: CASSLYRGPSPSGAFF
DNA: TGTGCCAGCAGCCTCTACAGGGGCCCATCTCCCAGTGGAGCTTTCTTT

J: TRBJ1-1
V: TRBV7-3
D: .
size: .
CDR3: CASSPNRVTKNTEAFF
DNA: TGTGCCAGCAGCCCAAACCGGGTTACCAAGAACACTGAAGCTTTCTTT

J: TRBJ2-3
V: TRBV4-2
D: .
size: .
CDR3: CASSQGTAEDTQYF
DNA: TGTGCCAGCAGCCAAGGGACAGCTGAAGATACGCAGTATTTT

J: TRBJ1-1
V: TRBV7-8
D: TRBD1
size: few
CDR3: CASSFPQGYTEAFF
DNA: TGTGCCAGCAGCTTCCCACAGGGGTACACTGAAGCTTTCTTT

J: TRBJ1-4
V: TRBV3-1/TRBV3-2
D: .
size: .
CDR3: CASSQEQEKLFF
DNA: TGTGCCAGCAGCCAAGAGCAGGAAAAACTGTTTTTT

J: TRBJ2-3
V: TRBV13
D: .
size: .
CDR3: CASSLLLGREMGDTQYF
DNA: TGTGCCAGCAGCTTACTTCTCGGCCGGGAGATGGGAGATACGCAGTATTTT

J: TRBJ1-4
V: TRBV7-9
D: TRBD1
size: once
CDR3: CASSSPGQGDSSEKLFF
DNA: TGTGCCAGCAGCTCACCGGGACAGGGAGATAGTAGTGAAAAACTGTTTTTT

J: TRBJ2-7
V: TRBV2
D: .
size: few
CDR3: CASRGGSSLGGEQYF
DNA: TGTGCCAGCAGAGGAGGGAGCTCCCTGGGGGGCGAGCAGTACTTC

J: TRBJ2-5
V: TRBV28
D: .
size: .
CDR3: CASSFQGLTETQYF
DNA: TGTGCCAGCAGTTTCCAGGGGCTAACGGAGACCCAGTACTTC

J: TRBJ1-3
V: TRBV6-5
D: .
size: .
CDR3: CASSYNTASGNTIYF
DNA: TGTGCCAGCAGTTACAATACTGCCTCTGGAAACACCATATATTTT

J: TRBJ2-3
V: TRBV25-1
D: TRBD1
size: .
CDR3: CASSEPAGGWLAQYF
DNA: TGTGCCAGCAGTGAACCTGCAGGGGGATGGTTGGCGCAGTATTTT